Sequencing of this TCR beta chain was carried out in a study of glioma-infiltrating T cells after dendritic cell vaccination. As for the study in general: Dendritic cell vaccine was injected intradermally three times, biweekly.

The primer mix had 60 V beta and 13 J beta primers. Clones were sequenced by immunoSEQ multiplex PCR, and TCRdb holds only the in-frame ones, with some missing. Counted here are tens of thousands of clones, roughly 80% occurring once; the ten biggest clones make up 9.2%. PBMC sampling occurred before vaccination, two weeks after the third dose, and at progression. The origin of this receptor is a human donor with glioblastoma. The sample consisted of blood, taken before dendritic cell vaccination.

DNA of the CDR3: TGTGCCAGCAAGATACAGGGTGGGCAACAGCCCCAGCATTTT. The encoded protein is CASKIQGGQQPQHF. V and J are TRBV28 and TRBJ1-5; the D gene is possibly TRBD1 (6 bases). V lost 7 bases, J lost 7 bases, and 17 bases lay in between. Germline assignment: CDR1 MDHEN and CDR2 SYDVKM. The CDR3 has 14 amino acids. Based on the CDR3 plus reference TRBV28 and TRBJ1-5, the full variable domain is DVKVTQSSRYLVKRTGEKVFLECVQDMDHENMFWYRQDPGLGLRLIYFSYDVKMKEKGDIPEGYSVSREKKERFSLILESASTNQTSMYLCASKIQGGQQPQHFGDGTRLSIL.